The 13 T cell receptor beta chains presented below share a single source sample, sequenced in a study of T cells in localized non-small cell lung cancer (dated by TCRdb to about 2020). The library was built by means of the immunoSEQ multiplex PCR assay. The source is immuneACCESS, and TCRdb retained only in-frame sequences with V and J called. Part of the clones is not carried over; for the studies checked, unresolved V genes explain less than half of this, and the remainder is unexplained. This sample has about 870 clones in its table, and 25% to 30% of those were observed once. 9.2% of the sample is in the top ten clones. This material consisted of lung tumor tissue, taken before any cancer treatment. The source of these receptors is a female donor older than 55 with stage III squamous cell lung carcinoma.

This chain joins TRBV4-1 and TRBJ1-1; D uncertain. Germline CDR1 reads MGHRA; CDR2 reads YSYEKL. This CDR3 contains 14 residues. The V end was cut by 3 bases, the J end by 5 bases, with 13 bases between. In nucleotides, the CDR3 is TGCGCCAGCAGCCAGGTCACGGGGAGAACTGAAGCTTTCTTT. It translates to CASSQVTGRTEAFF.

This clone counts as large. This rearrangement joins TRBV11-3 to TRBJ1-6, with TRBD1 identical over 7 bases. Germline CDR1 SGHNT, CDR2 YENEEA. Unmatched junction bases numbered 4, after V lost 5 bases and J lost 6 bases. This CDR3 contains 14 residues. DNA for the CDR3: TGTGCCAGCAGCCACCGGGACAGTAATTCACCCCTCCACTTT. Its protein is CASSHRDSNSPLHF.

This clone was observed a handful of times. The genes are TRBV4-1 and TRBJ2-7; 9 bases map to TRBD1. V lost 4 bases and J lost 7; bases outside the gene matches: 8. CDR1 is MGHRA, CDR2 YSYEKL, per germline. CDR3 length equals 14 residues. The CDR3 coding sequence is TGCGCCAGCAGCCCCAGGACAGGGGCGGGGGAGCAGTACTTC. Translated: CASSPRTGAGEQYF.

This clone was detected a few times. The chain has TRBV9 and TRBJ2-6; D call uncertain. CDR1 and CDR2 from the germline V gene are SGDLS and YYNGEE. V lost 5 bases and J lost 0, with 6 bases in between. This CDR3 region has 14 residues. This CDR3 is CASSLSSGANVLTF. CDR3 nucleotide sequence: TGTGCCAGCAGTCTCAGCTCTGGGGCCAACGTCCTGACTTTC. The variable domain in full, completed from reference TRBV9 and TRBJ2-6, reads DSGVTQTPKHLITATGQRVTLRCSPRSGDLSVYWYQQSLDQGLQFLIQYYNGEERAKGNILERFSAQQFPDLHSELNLSSLELGDSALYFCASSLSSGANVLTFGAGSRLTVL.

This clone was detected a few times. This chain connects TRBV29-1 to TRBJ2-5, with D maybe TRBD1 (6 bases). CDR3 length: 14 residues. V lost 5 bases, J lost 4 bases, and 17 bases lay in between. Germline CDR1 and CDR2: SQVTM and ANQGSEA. The CDR3 bases are TGCAGCGTTCCATCGGCAGGGGCGGCAGAGACCCAGTACTTC. Residues: CSVPSAGAAETQYF.

V is TRBV18 and J is TRBJ1-1; D unresolved. This CDR3 is built from 13 residues. The ends were cut back, 2 bases at V and 3 bases at J, with 7 bases in the middle. Germline CDR1 and CDR2: KGHSH and LQKENI. The CDR3 DNA reads TGTGCCAGCTCACCAGGACGGGACACTGAAGCTTTCTTT. Its translation: CASSPGRDTEAFF. Using reference TRBV18 and TRBJ1-1 for the parts outside the CDR3, the full variable domain is NAGVMQNPRHLVRRRGQEARLRCSPMKGHSHVYWYRQLPEEGLKFMVYLQKENIIDESGMPKERFSAEFPKEGPSILRIQQVVRGDSAAYFCASSPGRDTEAFFGQGTRLTVV.

There are a few counts of this clone. The junction does not match germline at one end; this may be a read error. J is TRBJ1-1 and V is TRBV11-3, with 9 bases lining up with TRBD1. CDR1 SGHNT and CDR2 YENEEA come from the germline V gene. The CDR3 length is 14 residues. CDR3 DNA: TGTACCAGCAGCGGGGACAGGGAGAACACTGAAGCTTTCTTT. Its protein product is CTSSGDRENTEAFF.

This clone counts as medium-sized. The rearrangement uses TRBV6-8 and TRBJ2-7, with 9 bases aligning to TRBD1. The CDR3 has 15 amino acids. Germline-derived CDR1 and CDR2 are MNHGY and SAAAGT. The ends lost 6 bases at V and 1 base at J; junction bases unmatched: 7. This chain's CDR3 is CASSNRGPFSYEQYF. In DNA, the CDR3 is TGTGCCAGCAGCAACAGGGGGCCCTTTTCCTACGAGCAGTACTTC.

The gene calls are TRBV15 and TRBJ2-5; D is undetermined. Germline lookup yields CDR1 LNHNV and CDR2 YYDKDF (reference sequence). The V end lost 0 bases, the J end lost 1 base, and 12 bases lay between the germline ends. This CDR3 comprises 16 residues. The CDR3 DNA sequence: TGTGCCACCAGCAGAGATTTAAGGGTTGCCCAAGAGACCCAGTACTTC. It is translated as CATSRDLRVAQETQYF. Full variable domain (remainder filled in from reference TRBV15 and TRBJ2-5): DAMVIQNPRYQVTQFGKPVTLSCSQTLNHNVMYWYQQKSSQAPKLLFHYYDKDFNNEADTPDNFQSRRPNTSFCFLDIRSPGLGDTAMYLCATSRDLRVAQETQYFGPGTRLLVL.

This clone was counted only a few times. The V call is TRBV25-1, the J call TRBJ1-1; no clear D. Germline-derived CDR1 and CDR2 are MGHDK and SYGVNS. This CDR3 has 16 residues. Trimming took off 3 bases at V and 4 bases at J, with 18 bases between the two ends. Here the CDR3 reads CASSDTPGHKGTEAFF. The CDR3 DNA sequence: TGTGCCAGCAGTGATACCCCCGGGCACAAGGGCACTGAAGCTTTCTTT.

Relative to its sample, this clone is medium-sized. The rearrangement uses TRBV11-3 and TRBJ2-3, with TRBD2 matching over 8 bases. The CDR3 is 14 residues long. Germline-derived CDR1 and CDR2 are SGHNT and YENEEA. J lost 5 bases, V lost 3 bases, and 4 bases had no gene match. The DNA for the CDR3 is TGTGCCAGCAGCTTGGACGGGGGGGGAGATACGCAGTATTTT. It yields the protein CASSLDGGGDTQYF.

The chain has TRBV11-3 and TRBJ2-1, with D tentatively TRBD2 (6 bases). The germline V and J ends were trimmed by 3 bases and 4 bases, with 13 bases remaining between them. Germline CDR1 SGHNT, CDR2 YENEEA. This CDR3 is 15 amino acids long. CDR3 sequence (DNA): TGTGCCAGCAGCTTGGAGGGCCCCCCTTACAATGAGCAGTTCTTC. Its protein product is CASSLEGPPYNEQFF.

This sequence joins TRBV19 and TRBJ2-7, with D perhaps matching TRBD1 (7 bases). The CDR3 is 14 amino acids. CDR1 and CDR2 from the germline V gene are LNHDA and SQIVND (reference sequence). With 5 bases removed from V and 6 bases from J, the gap between germline ends came to 17 bases. This CDR3 reads CASSGGNRGGEQYF. CDR3 nucleotides: TGTGCCAGTAGTGGCGGAAACAGGGGAGGCGAGCAGTACTTC.